One and the same sample provided the 28 T cell receptor beta chains below, sequenced in a study of early T cells in non-severe SARS-CoV-2 infection. Via MiXCR, TCRdb re-called the 5' RACE reads, giving one row per CDR3 protein. The repertoire holds approximately 83,000 distinct CDR3 sequences, over 12% seen once, with under 4% in the top ten. Sequencing was done on a sample of whole blood. The receptors were gathered from an adult who was a healthcare worker with PCR-confirmed SARS-CoV-2 infection or an uninfected control (not recorded which).

This clonotype was recorded at least ten times. J is TRBJ2-3 and V is TRBV7-9; 8 positions agree with TRBD2. The CDR3 is made up of 17 amino acids. With 1 base clipped from V and 0 bases from J, the junction kept 6 bases outside the gene matches. CDR1 is SEHNR, CDR2 FQNEAQ, per germline (reference sequence). The CDR3 DNA reads as TGTGCCAGCAGCTTAGGGCTAGCGGGCCACAGCACAGATACGCAGTATTTT. Translated: CASSLGLAGHSTDTQYF.

This clonotype has ten or more counts. The chain recombines TRBV4-1 with TRBJ2-6; TRBD1 matches at 9 bases. This CDR3 spans 18 amino acids. Germline V lookup: CDR1 MGHRA, CDR2 YSYEKL. Germline trimming cut 1 base from V and 0 bases from J; bases unmatched to any gene: 4. CDR3 region: CASSQGQGVSSGANVLTF. The CDR3 region has the DNA TGCGCCAGCAGCCAAGGACAGGGGGTCTCCTCTGGGGCCAACGTCCTGACTTTC.

This clonotype was seen a few times. This rearrangement joins TRBV7-3 to TRBJ2-1; a possible D gene is TRBD2 (6 bases). Germline V gene lookup returns CDR1 SGHTA and CDR2 FQGTGA. The CDR3 is 16 residues long. Trimming removed 0 bases from V and 11 bases from J, with 20 bases in between. The CDR3 loop reads CASSLTSVSSDMKQFF. The CDR3 coding sequence is TGTGCCAGCAGCTTAACGTCCGTCTCTAGCGATATGAAGCAGTTCTTC.

This clonotype was seen more than once but under ten times. The chain combines TRBV7-9 with TRBJ2-1; possible D gene TRBD2, 6 bases. CDR1 SEHNR and CDR2 FQNEAQ come from the germline V gene (reference sequence). V lost 1 base and J lost 4, with 11 bases in between. The CDR3 length is 15 residues. The CDR3 sequence: CASSLEVSGYNEQFF. CDR3 nucleotide sequence: TGTGCCAGCAGCTTAGAGGTTAGCGGATACAATGAGCAGTTCTTC.

The chain combines TRBV29-1 with TRBJ1-1; TRBD1 is a possible D gene (5 bases). The CDR3 totals 12 residues. Trimming shortened V by 5 bases and J by 7 bases, and 14 bases separated the two germline ends. CDR1 and CDR2 (germline): SQVTM, ANQGSEA. CDR3 sequence: CSVPGQGVEAFF. The CDR3 DNA sequence: TGCAGCGTTCCCGGGCAGGGAGTTGAAGCTTTCTTT.

Notes on this clonotype: This may come from a read error, since a much larger clone is one base off. The chain employs TRBV6-5 and TRBJ2-7; TRBD1 matches 7 bases. The length of the CDR3 is 13 residues. The trim removed 7 bases at V and 3 bases at J, leaving 6 bases unmatched. Per germline, CDR1 MNHEY and CDR2 SVGAGI. The CDR3 protein is CASNQDRDYEQYF. CDR3 in DNA: TGTGCCAGCAACCAAGACAGGGACTACGAGCAGTACTTC.

This clonotype was detected only a few times. V and J are TRBV7-9 and TRBJ2-7; D unclear. V dropped 5 bases and J dropped 7 bases, with 15 bases sitting between them. The length of the CDR3 is 13 residues. Germline values: CDR1 SEHNR, CDR2 FQNEAQ (reference sequence). The CDR3 coding sequence is TGTGCCAGCAGCCCCGTCGTTCTCAGGGAGCAGTACTTC. It translates to CASSPVVLREQYF.

V gene TRBV7-8 combines with J gene TRBJ2-3, with D perhaps being TRBD1 or TRBD2 (5 bases each). V dropped 2 bases and J dropped 14 bases, with 17 bases sitting between them. This CDR3 contains 13 residues. Germline assignment: CDR1 SGHVS and CDR2 FQNEAQ. CDR3 in DNA: TGTGCCAGCAGCTTACGTGGGGGACCTCTCCCGTATTTT. As protein: CASSLRGGPLPYF.

This clonotype has a handful of counts. This chain links TRBV10-3 with TRBJ1-6; 7 bases map to TRBD1. Germline loops: CDR1 ENHRY, CDR2 SYGVKD. The CDR3 runs to 13 residues. With V trimmed by 7 bases and J by 9 bases, 6 bases remained unmatched. Written as DNA, the CDR3 is TGTGCCATCAAGGGACAGATACCTTCACCCCTCCACTTT. Translated: CAIKGQIPSPLHF.

This clonotype showed up many times. The chain uses TRBV9 and TRBJ2-2, with no clear D. The V end lost 4 bases, the J end lost 7 bases, and 8 bases lay between the germline ends. The CDR3 totals 12 residues. In germline, CDR1 is SGDLS, CDR2 YYNGEE. The CDR3 nucleotides are TGTGCCAGCAGCCCGTGGATCGGGGAGCTGTTTTTT. This codes for CASSPWIGELFF.

The sample holds many counts of this clonotype. This chain joins TRBV4-2 and TRBJ1-4; the D gene is possibly TRBD1 (6 bases). The CDR3 length is 16 residues. Germline-derived CDR1 and CDR2 are LGHNA and YNFKEQ. V shed 2 bases and J shed 6 bases, with 16 bases lying between them. CDR3 loop: CASSQLFVQGDEKLFF. The DNA of the CDR3 is TGTGCCAGCAGCCAATTATTCGTACAGGGAGATGAAAAACTGTTTTTT.

The chain is built from TRBV12-3 or TRBV12-4 and TRBJ2-1; unclear D gene. There are 11 residues in the CDR3. The V gene lost 3 bases and the J gene lost 8 bases, with 5 bases spanning the gap. CDR3 DNA: TGTGCCAGCAGTTTGACATATGAGCAGTTCTTC. As protein: CASSLTYEQFF.

This clonotype was counted many times. The V gene is TRBV30, the J gene TRBJ2-1, with a weak D call TRBD2 (6 bases). Trimming left V 1 base short and J 10 bases short, with 14 bases between. CDR1 and CDR2 from the germline V gene are GTSNPN and SVGIG (reference sequence). This CDR3 comprises 13 residues. CDR3 sequence (DNA): TGTGCCTGGAGTGGCCTTAGCGGTAGGGAGCAGTTCTTC. Translating it yields CAWSGLSGREQFF.

This clonotype was observed a handful of times. The chain carries TRBV2 and TRBJ2-1, with 14 positions matching TRBD2. CDR1 SNHLY and CDR2 FYNNEI come from the germline V gene. This CDR3 comprises 19 residues. The junction had 12 bases not matched to a gene; V was cut back by 2 bases and J by 6 bases. In nucleotides, the CDR3 is TGTGCCAGCAGTGAAAACAAAGCCGGGACTAGCGGGAGTTCCAATGAGCAGTTCTTC. The encoded protein is CASSENKAGTSGSSNEQFF.

This clonotype was counted at least ten times. The chain has TRBV6-5 and TRBJ1-6; D possibly corresponds to TRBD1 (5 bases). V lost 6 bases, J lost 8 bases, and 11 bases lay in between. The CDR3 totals 13 residues. Germline V gene data show CDR1 as MNHEY and CDR2 as SVGAGI. CDR3 coding DNA: TGTGCCAGCAGCCTTGGGACCGATTCACCCCTCCACTTT. Translating it yields CASSLGTDSPLHF.

The sample holds many counts of this clonotype. The chain combines TRBV9 with TRBJ2-1, with TRBD2 matching over 9 bases. Germline CDR1 reads SGDLS; CDR2 reads YYNGEE. The CDR3 sequence is 16 residues long. V lost 0 bases, J lost 2 bases, and 3 bases stayed unmatched. CDR3 sequence reads: CASSVGASGTYNEQFF. The DNA for the CDR3 is TGTGCCAGCAGCGTAGGGGCTAGCGGGACCTACAATGAGCAGTTCTTC.

The rearrangement links TRBV19 to TRBJ2-1; D gene uncertain. The germline V and J ends were trimmed by 3 bases and 4 bases, with 7 bases remaining between them. Germline CDR1 is LNHDA and CDR2 is SQIVND (reference sequence). This CDR3 has 13 residues. CDR3 sequence reads: CASSMNRYNEQFF. CDR3 nucleotide sequence: TGTGCCAGTAGTATGAACCGGTACAATGAGCAGTTCTTC.

This clonotype was detected a few times. V usage is TRBV5-1 and J usage is TRBJ2-3; D gene uncertain. V was trimmed by 7 bases and J by 4 bases, leaving 16 bases between them. This CDR3 is 14 amino acids long. Germline CDR1 reads SGHRS; CDR2 reads YFSETQ. CDR3 residues: CASFPSGYSDTQYF. Here the CDR3 DNA reads TGCGCCAGCTTTCCCTCCGGGTACTCAGATACGCAGTATTTT.

The rearrangement joins TRBV5-1 to TRBJ2-1; 7 bases map to TRBD2. This CDR3 region has 15 residues. Germline CDR1 and CDR2: SGHRS and YFSETQ. The V and J ends lost 0 bases and 2 bases, in that order; junction bases with no gene match: 2. CDR3 loop: CASSLGLAAYNEQFF. Written as DNA, the CDR3 is TGCGCCAGCAGCTTGGGACTAGCAGCCTACAATGAGCAGTTCTTC.

In its sample, this clonotype was seen many times. The chain links TRBV12-3 or TRBV12-4 to TRBJ1-1, with 10 bases matching TRBD1. V shed 5 bases and J 4 bases; nucleotides not matched to a gene: 4. The CDR3 spans 14 residues. CDR3 residues: CASSRTGGRTEAFF. CDR3 sequence (DNA): TGTGCCAGCAGTCGGACAGGGGGTCGCACTGAAGCTTTCTTT.

This sequence joins TRBV3-1 and TRBJ2-5; D may be TRBD1 (7 bases). The CDR3 totals 15 residues. The germline V gene has CDR1 LGHDT and CDR2 YNNKEL (reference sequence). Deletions cut 1 base from V and 5 bases from J, with 14 bases between. This chain's CDR3 is CASSQAFRGEETQYF. CDR3 coding DNA: TGTGCCAGCAGCCAAGCTTTCAGGGGGGAGGAGACCCAGTACTTC.

Note on this clonotype: A junction end diverges from the germline sequence, so it may reflect a read error. The chain recombines TRBV5-6 with TRBJ2-7; TRBD1 might be the D (6 bases). This CDR3 contains 19 residues. From germline, CDR1 is SGHDT and CDR2 YYEEEE. The CDR3 DNA reads as TGTGCCAGCAACTTGGCCTGGACAGTAAAGAACCGTAACTCCTACGAGCAGTACTTC. Translated: CASNLAWTVKNRNSYEQYF.

A remark on this clonotype: A much larger clone is a single base away; this may be a read error. CDR3 sequence: CSVAGGRDVRDERFF. The CDR3 nucleotides are TGCAGCGTTGCCGGGGGAAGGGACGTTCGCGATGAGCGGTTCTTC. The rearrangement joins TRBV29-1 to TRBJ2-1; tentative D call: TRBD2 (6 bases). There are 15 residues in the CDR3. In germline, CDR1 is SQVTM, CDR2 ANQGSEA.

This clonotype has more than one count but fewer than ten. The chain recombines TRBV19 with TRBJ2-4; unclear D gene. Trimming cost V 3 bases and J 4 bases, with 10 bases left between them. This CDR3 spans 14 amino acids. Germline V gene data show CDR1 as LNHDA and CDR2 as SQIVND (reference sequence). CDR3 DNA sequence: TGTGCCAGTAGTATCCCACGATGGAAAAACATTCAGTACTTC. Translating gives CASSIPRWKNIQYF.

The chain couples TRBV12-3 or TRBV12-4 to TRBJ2-3; 9 bases are a match to TRBD1. The CDR3 loop spans 15 amino acids. J gave up 3 bases and V 5 bases, and 6 bases lay outside the gene matches. DNA of the CDR3: TGTGCCAGCAGTCCCAGACAGGGGGGGACAGATACGCAGTATTTT. This gives the protein CASSPRQGGTDTQYF.

The J gene is TRBJ2-7, the V gene TRBV4-1, with D possibly being TRBD2 (6 bases). The V gene's germline CDR1 is MGHRA and CDR2 YSYEKL. This CDR3 has 14 amino acids. Trimming removed 3 bases from V and 3 bases from J, with 12 bases in between. This CDR3 reads CASSQTSNDYEQYF. CDR3 DNA sequence: TGCGCCAGCAGCCAGACTAGTAATGACTACGAGCAGTACTTC.

This clonotype has more than one count but fewer than ten. The CDR3 DNA reads as TGTGCCAGCAGCCAACCCCCGAAACTACTAGCGGGGGGACAGGAGACCCAGTACTTC. This encodes CASSQPPKLLAGGQETQYF. The V call is TRBV14, the J call TRBJ2-5, with 12 bases matching TRBD2. This CDR3 spans 19 amino acids. V gave up 2 bases and J gave up 5 bases; unmatched junction bases: 15. Germline V lookup: CDR1 SGHDN, CDR2 FVKESK.

This clonotype was detected a few times. The chain recombines TRBV4-2 with TRBJ2-3, with 8 bases matching TRBD2. The CDR3 runs to 17 residues. Per the germline V gene, CDR1 is LGHNA and CDR2 is YNFKEQ. The trim removed 4 bases at V and 5 bases at J, leaving 14 bases unmatched. The CDR3 protein is CASSPEYGGASEDTQYF. For the CDR3, the DNA is TGTGCCAGCAGCCCAGAATACGGGGGGGCCTCGGAAGATACGCAGTATTTT.